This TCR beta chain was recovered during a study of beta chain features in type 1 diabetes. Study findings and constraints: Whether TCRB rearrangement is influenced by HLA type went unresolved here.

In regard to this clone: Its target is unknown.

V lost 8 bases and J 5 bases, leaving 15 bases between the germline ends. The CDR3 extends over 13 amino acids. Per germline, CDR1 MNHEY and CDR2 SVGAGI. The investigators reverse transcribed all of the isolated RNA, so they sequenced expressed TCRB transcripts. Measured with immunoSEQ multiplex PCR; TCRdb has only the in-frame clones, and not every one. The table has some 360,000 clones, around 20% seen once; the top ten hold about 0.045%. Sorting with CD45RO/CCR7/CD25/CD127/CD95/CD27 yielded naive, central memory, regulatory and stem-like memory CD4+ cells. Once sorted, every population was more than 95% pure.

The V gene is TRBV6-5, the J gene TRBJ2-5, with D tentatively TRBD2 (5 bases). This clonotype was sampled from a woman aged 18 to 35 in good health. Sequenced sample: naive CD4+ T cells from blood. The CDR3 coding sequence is TGTGCCAGCCAGTACTCGCCGGGGGAGACCCAGTACTTC. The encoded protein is CASQYSPGETQYF.